The rows below give T cell receptor beta chains drawn from one sample of a study of cytomegalovirus exposure and HLA in healthy donors. The assay was immunoSEQ multiplex PCR, and TCRdb's table has in-frame clones only and misses some. The repertoire holds about 57,000 clones, with just under 75% as singletons. The specimen was PBMCs. These receptors all stem from a man younger than 45 in good health and CMV-seropositive. CDR3s include the opening cysteine and the closing phenylalanine or tryptophan. D genes are given only for firm matches. Expanded clones are given a class, and other clones once, few, many or no size at all.

.,TRBJ1-4,TRBV5-6,few,TGTGCCAGCAGCCTGGCCGGGGAGGGGAGGCCTAATGAAAAACTGTTTTTT,CASSLAGEGRPNEKLFF
TRBD1,TRBJ2-7,TRBV6-1,.,TGTGCCAGCGACCGGGACAGGGTCGTCGCCGAGCAGTACTTC,CASDRDRVVAEQYF
TRBD1,TRBJ2-7,TRBV18,.,TGTGCCAGCTCACCACGACAGGGATCTCGCTCCTACGAGCAGTACTTC,CASSPRQGSRSYEQYF
.,TRBJ1-5,TRBV7-2,.,TGTGCCAGCAGCCCCGGACAGCTCAATCAGCCCCAGCATTTT,CASSPGQLNQPQHF
TRBD1,TRBJ2-5,TRBV5-6,.,TGTGCCAGCAGCTGGGGACAGGGGAGACAAGAGACCCAGTACTTC,CASSWGQGRQETQYF
TRBD1,TRBJ2-2,TRBV7-3,once,TGTGCCAGCAGCCTCGGGACAGCTCACACCGGGGAGCTGTTTTTT,CASSLGTAHTGELFF
.,TRBJ1-6,TRBV15,once,TGTGCCACCAGCAGAGTGGCAGGGGAAGGTTCACCCCTCCACTTT,CATSRVAGEGSPLHF
TRBD1,TRBJ2-5,TRBV28,.,TGTGCCAGCAGTTTCCCCGGACAGGGGGTACAAGAGACCCAGTACTTC,CASSFPGQGVQETQYF
TRBD2,TRBJ2-2,TRBV7-2,.,TGTGCCAGCAGCTTACTCGCGAATAGCGGGGGGCTGGAGCTGTTTTTT,CASSLLANSGGLELFF
.,TRBJ2-7,TRBV27,.,TGTGCCAGCGCCGGCAGGGAAGGGTACGAGCAGTACTTC,CASAGREGYEQYF
.,TRBJ2-3,TRBV12-2,once,TGTGCAAGTCGCTTAGCCGGGGATACGCAGTATTTT,CASRLAGDTQYF
.,TRBJ1-5,TRBV30,.,TGTGCCTGGAGTGGCAGGGGCAATCAGCCCCAGCATTTT,CAWSGRGNQPQHF
.,TRBJ1-2,TRBV9,.,TGTGCCAGCAGCGTCTGGGGGGGCGACGGGAATGGCTACACCTTC,CASSVWGGDGNGYTF
TRBD2,TRBJ2-3,TRBV6-4,.,TGTGCCAGCAGTGAGAACGGGGGGATCACAGATACGCAGTATTTT,CASSENGGITDTQYF
.,TRBJ2-7,TRBV6-4,once,TGTGCCAGCCCACATCTGTACGAGCAGTACTTC,CASPHLYEQYF
TRBD1,TRBJ1-2,TRBV9,.,TGTGCCAGCAGCGTGCAGGGGGCCGGTGGCTACACCTTC,CASSVQGAGGYTF
.,TRBJ2-1,TRBV15,.,TGTGCCACCAGCAGAGATCGAGCAGACGGGGAGCAGTTCTTC,CATSRDRADGEQFF
TRBD2,TRBJ2-3,TRBV27,.,TGTGCCAGCAGTTTGGGGAGGGCCAGGGAAGTTGGTACAGATACGCAGTATTTT,CASSLGRAREVGTDTQYF
.,TRBJ2-7,TRBV10-3,.,TGTGCCATCAGCACCCCCAATGGCCCCTACGAGCAGTACTTC,CAISTPNGPYEQYF
TRBD1,TRBJ1-2,TRBV7-2,few,TGTGCCAGCAGCCCTTCGACAGGGTCGGGTGGCTACACCTTC,CASSPSTGSGGYTF
TRBD1,TRBJ2-5,TRBV28,.,TGTGCCAGCAGTTTATCAGGGGGCTACCAAGAGACCCAGTACTTC,CASSLSGGYQETQYF
.,TRBJ1-2,TRBV27,.,TGTGCCAGCAGTTTGATGGGGAGGGGCTACACCTTC,CASSLMGRGYTF
.,TRBJ2-5,TRBV10-3,few,TGTGCCATCAGTGGAGATGAGACCCAGTACTTC,CAISGDETQYF
.,TRBJ1-5,TRBV4-2,.,TGTGCCAGCAGCCAGCAGGGTACCCGCAATCAGCCCCAGCATTTT,CASSQQGTRNQPQHF
.,TRBJ1-1,TRBV11-3,.,TGTGCCAGCAGCTACAGTAGGGGCACTGAAGCTTTCTTT,CASSYSRGTEAFF
TRBD1,TRBJ2-3,TRBV27,.,TGTGCCAGCACCACGACAGGGGAGAAAGATACGCAGTATTTT,CASTTTGEKDTQYF
.,TRBJ1-6,TRBV19,.,TGTGCCAGTAGTCATGGTTGGAGCTCCTATAATTCACCCCTCCACTTT,CASSHGWSSYNSPLHF
TRBD1,TRBJ2-1,TRBV19,.,TGTGCCAGTTTACAGGGACAGGGCTACAATGAGCAGTTCTTC,CASLQGQGYNEQFF
TRBD2,TRBJ2-1,TRBV19,.,TGTGCCAGTAGTACCCTGGCTAGCGGGGGGGAGAGTGAGCAGTTCTTC,CASSTLASGGESEQFF
TRBD1,TRBJ2-1,TRBV2,.,TGTGCCAGCAGTAGGGAGCAGGGGGTCTACAATGAGCAGTTCTTC,CASSREQGVYNEQFF
.,TRBJ2-7,TRBV2,.,TGTGCCATCCGCGACAGGAACACAGCCTACGAGCAGTACTTC,CAIRDRNTAYEQYF
.,TRBJ2-1,TRBV2,.,TGTGCCAGCACCGATAGCGTATACAATGAGCAGTTCTTC,CASTDSVYNEQFF